This TCR beta chain was captured in a study of T cells in Graves' hyperthyroidism and ophthalmopathy. Study results and caveats: Model predictions of ophthalmopathy came a median 6.5 months before onset.

Diagnoses used clinical symptoms, serum thyroxine and TRAb, thyroid ultrasound and orbital computed tomography. Between the trimmed V and J ends, which lost 9 bases and 0 bases, there was a span of 15 bases. The germline gives CDR1 SGHTA, CDR2 FQGNSA. The CDR3 totals 15 residues. Amplification of TCR beta CDR3 regions was performed using RNA transcripts as template. The study used the HTBI primer set for a first-round RT-PCR of the TCR CDR3. TCRdb reprocessed the multiplex PCR reads via MiXCR and lists one record per CDR3 protein. Of about 610,000 distinct CDR3 sequences in the sample, 35% to 55% were seen once. This clonotype occurred a few times. Its antigen is unidentified.

This TCR was recovered from a woman aged 18-35 years with Graves' hyperthyroidism. Material: peripheral blood or thyroid tissue (not recorded which). This sequence joins TRBV7-2 and TRBJ1-3; no firm D call. In nucleotides, the CDR3 is TGTGCCAGTAGTATAGGGCGCAGCTCTGGAAACACCATATATTTT. It is translated as CASSIGRSSGNTIYF.